One sample yielded the 28 T cell receptor beta chains listed below, sequenced in a study of blood T cells in healthy people across ages. The authors ran a second PCR of roughly 6 to 11 cycles using a sample-barcoded 5' primer and a J-beta primer mix. TCRdb processed the 5' RACE reads anew with MiXCR; each CDR3 protein has one entry. This table holds about 510,000 distinct CDR3 sequences, roughly a quarter found once. This sample also appeared in a second study, on T cells of mothers and their children.

Sample: blood. Receptor source: a boy aged 2-9 years in good health.

V and J are TRBV4-1 and TRBJ2-1; possibly TRBD1 or TRBD2 for D (6 bases each). V lost 6 bases and J 9 bases, leaving 15 bases between the germline ends. Germline lookup yields CDR1 MGHRA and CDR2 YSYEKL. The CDR3 consists of 13 residues. This CDR3 reads CASRRTGASEQFF. The DNA of the CDR3 is TGCGCCAGCAGGCGGACGGGGGCCAGTGAGCAGTTCTTC.

The chain has TRBV20-1 and TRBJ2-5, with D possibly being TRBD1 (6 bases). The CDR3 totals 14 residues. Germline CDR1 DFQATT, CDR2 SNEGSKA (reference sequence). Trimming removed 3 bases at V and 4 bases at J, with 15 bases between. The CDR3 DNA reads TGCAGTGCTAGTCTGGGGGCCGATTTAGAGACCCAGTACTTC. This encodes CSASLGADLETQYF.

The V gene is TRBV6-6, the J gene TRBJ2-7, with D unresolved. The CDR3 has 10 amino acids. From germline, CDR1 is MNHNY and CDR2 SVGAGI (reference sequence). V lost 5 bases and J 7 bases, leaving 6 bases between the germline ends. The CDR3 sequence: CASSGPEQYF. The CDR3 region has the DNA TGTGCCAGCAGTGGCCCAGAGCAGTACTTC.

This clonotype came up a few times. V is TRBV12-3 or TRBV12-4 and J is TRBJ2-6; D call uncertain. The V gene lost 5 bases and the J gene lost 0 bases, with 11 bases spanning the gap. The CDR3 is 16 amino acids. CDR3 region: CASSRPSSSGANVLTF. As DNA, the CDR3 is TGTGCCAGCAGTAGACCGAGTAGCTCTGGGGCCAACGTCCTGACTTTC.

This clonotype was detected only a few times. The chain couples TRBV2 to TRBJ1-5; no clear D. This CDR3 contains 13 residues. Trimming took 9 bases from V and 0 from J, leaving 9 bases between them. The germline V gene has CDR1 SNHLY and CDR2 FYNNEI. CDR3 DNA: TGTGCCAGTACTACCTATAGCAATCAGCCCCAGCATTTT. This codes for CASTTYSNQPQHF. The whole variable domain, filled in from reference TRBV2 and TRBJ1-5, reads EPEVTQTPSHQVTQMGQEVILRCVPISNHLYFYWYRQILGQKVEFLVSFYNNEISEKSEIFDDQFSVERPDGSNFTLKIRSTKLEDSAMYFCASTTYSNQPQHFGDGTRLSIL.

This chain connects TRBV7-7 to TRBJ1-1; 7 bases fit TRBD1. V was pared by 5 bases and J by 4 bases, with 4 bases of the junction left unmatched. Germline values: CDR1 SSHAT, CDR2 FNYEAQ (reference sequence). The CDR3 is 13 amino acids. CDR3 nucleotides: TGTGCCAGCAGCACTAGACAGGGCACTGAAGCTTTCTTT. Amino acids: CASSTRQGTEAFF.

J is TRBJ2-5 and V is TRBV29-1; D could derive from TRBD1 or TRBD2 (6 bases each). V lost 6 bases to trimming and J lost 2 bases, with 16 bases between them. Germline CDR1 SQVTM, CDR2 ANQGSEA. This CDR3 contains 14 residues. This chain's CDR3 is CSVRGQVRQETQYF. CDR3 nucleotides: TGCAGCGTCCGGGGGCAGGTTCGGCAAGAGACCCAGTACTTC. Full variable domain (missing parts from reference TRBV29-1 and TRBJ2-5): SAVISQKPSRDICQRGTSLTIQCQVDSQVTMMFWYRQQPGQSLTLIATANQGSEATYESGFVIDKFPISRPNLTFSTLTVSNMSPEDSSIYLCSVRGQVRQETQYFGPGTRLLVL.

The chain carries TRBV29-1 and TRBJ2-1, with TRBD2 identical over 12 bases. The ends lost 7 bases at V and 4 bases at J; junction bases unmatched: 5. From germline, CDR1 is SQVTM and CDR2 ANQGSEA. There are 14 residues in the CDR3. In DNA form, the CDR3 reads TGCAGCGCCAGGACTAGCGGGAAGTACAATGAGCAGTTCTTC. It translates to CSARTSGKYNEQFF.

This clonotype was picked up a small number of times. This sequence joins TRBV20-1 and TRBJ2-3, with D unclear. CDR3 length: 15 amino acids. The germline V and J ends were trimmed by 0 bases and 0 bases, with 10 bases remaining between them. Germline-derived CDR1 and CDR2 are DFQATT and SNEGSKA (reference sequence). The chain's CDR3 is CSARDGLTSTDTQYF. CDR3 coding DNA: TGCAGTGCTAGAGATGGTCTAACTAGCACAGATACGCAGTATTTT.

This clonotype was seen a handful of times. This rearrangement joins TRBV2 to TRBJ2-5; 10 nucleotides line up with TRBD2. Germline CDR1 is SNHLY and CDR2 is FYNNEI. V lost 7 bases to trimming and J lost 7 bases; unmatched junction nucleotides: 9. The CDR3 totals 14 residues. CDR3 loop: CASTVSGGLMTQYF. The CDR3 bases are TGTGCCAGCACCGTTAGCGGGGGGCTTATGACCCAGTACTTC.

The CDR3 DNA reads TGTGCCAGCAGTTCGACAGCACGAGCGGAGACCCAGTACTTC. As protein: CASSSTARAETQYF. The genes are TRBV12-3 or TRBV12-4 and TRBJ2-7, with a possible D match to TRBD1 (5 bases). The J call is doubtful: the DNA matches TRBJ2-5 better. The CDR3 contains 14 residues.

This CDR3 reads CASSLLAGEPESVTDTQYF. The CDR3 region has the DNA TGTGCCAGCAGCCTTTTAGCGGGGGAGCCCGAGTCTGTTACAGATACGCAGTATTTT. The V gene is TRBV3-1, the J gene TRBJ2-3; 9 nucleotides match TRBD2. The CDR3 covers 19 residues. Germline loops: CDR1 LGHDT, CDR2 YNNKEL (reference sequence). V shed 4 bases and J 3 bases; nucleotides not matched to a gene: 17.

This clonotype was found a few times. The chain links TRBV29-1 to TRBJ1-1; tentative D call: TRBD1 (5 bases). The CDR3 length is 14 residues. Per the germline V gene, CDR1 is SQVTM and CDR2 is ANQGSEA. The germline V and J ends were trimmed by 4 bases and 10 bases, with 22 bases remaining between them. CDR3 bases: TGCAGCGTTGGTCCCGGGACGTTTTCCGGCGGAGCTTTCTTT. Protein sequence: CSVGPGTFSGGAFF.

Only a few counts were recorded for this clonotype. V gene TRBV29-1 combines with J gene TRBJ1-1; D is uncertain. There are 15 residues in the CDR3. CDR1 and CDR2 from the germline V gene are SQVTM and ANQGSEA. V lost 0 bases, J lost 4 bases, and 15 bases lay in between. The CDR3 reads CSVEDQQRRVTEAFF. The CDR3 DNA sequence: TGCAGCGTTGAAGATCAGCAGAGGAGAGTCACTGAAGCTTTCTTT.

In its sample, this clonotype was seen a few times. V is TRBV30 and J is TRBJ2-5, with a tentative D call TRBD2 (6 bases). Germline CDR1 reads GTSNPN; CDR2 reads SVGIG (reference sequence). The CDR3 totals 13 residues. V gave up 2 bases and J gave up 4 bases, with 11 bases separating them. The CDR3 protein is CAWSPGRRETQYF. The DNA of the CDR3 is TGTGCCTGGAGTCCAGGGAGGCGAGAGACCCAGTACTTC.

This clonotype has only a few counts. This chain uses TRBV7-9 with TRBJ2-6, with D perhaps TRBD1 (6 bases). V was trimmed by 3 bases and J by 6 bases, leaving 9 bases between them. Germline V gives CDR1 SEHNR, CDR2 FQNEAQ (reference sequence). The CDR3 contains 14 residues. The CDR3 bases are TGTGCCAGCAGCTTCTGGACAGAGGCCAACGTCCTGACTTTC. This translates into CASSFWTEANVLTF.

This clonotype has a handful of counts. This sequence joins TRBV6-2 or TRBV6-3 and TRBJ2-5; D possibly corresponds to TRBD2 (5 bases). The end of the DNA aligns better with TRBJ2-1, so the J call may be wrong. Per the germline V gene, CDR1 is MNHEY and CDR2 is SVGEGT. The CDR3 consists of 15 residues. CDR3 loop: CASSPRGKSYNEQFF. CDR3 DNA: TGTGCCAGCAGTCCCCGGGGAAAGTCGTACAATGAGCAGTTCTTC.

The chain combines TRBV12-3 or TRBV12-4 with TRBJ2-2, with D perhaps TRBD1 (6 bases). V was cut by 2 bases and J by 6 bases, with 16 bases left in between. The CDR3 has 16 amino acids. In DNA, the CDR3 is TGTGCCAGCAGTTTAAGGGGGAGCTACTTACCCGGGGAGCTGTTTTTT. Its protein is CASSLRGSYLPGELFF.

The chain couples TRBV6-1 to TRBJ2-3; D unclear. Germline V gene lookup returns CDR1 MNHNS and CDR2 SASEGT. The CDR3 covers 14 residues. Trimming took 2 bases from V and 4 from J, leaving 10 bases between them. The CDR3 is CASSETMVPDTQYF. CDR3 bases: TGTGCCAGCAGTGAAACGATGGTCCCAGATACGCAGTATTTT.

This clonotype was counted a few times. The chain recombines TRBV11-2 with TRBJ2-1; 9 nucleotides line up with TRBD1. The V and J ends lost 1 base and 6 bases, in that order; junction bases with no gene match: 16. CDR1 is SGHAT and CDR2 is FQNNGV in the germline V gene. The length of the CDR3 is 19 residues. The CDR3 protein is CASSLAPPDRDRVFNEQFF. For the CDR3, the DNA is TGTGCCAGCAGCTTAGCCCCCCCGGACCGGGACAGGGTTTTCAATGAGCAGTTCTTC.

This clonotype has only a few counts. This chain connects TRBV2 to TRBJ2-1; TRBD2 matches at 7 bases. Per germline, CDR1 SNHLY and CDR2 FYNNEI. The trim removed 3 bases at V and 4 bases at J, leaving 6 bases unmatched. The CDR3 is 15 residues long. The CDR3 here is CASSEESGVYNEQFF. The CDR3 DNA sequence: TGTGCCAGCAGTGAGGAAAGCGGGGTATACAATGAGCAGTTCTTC.

CDR3 sequence reads: CASSSKTSGTTGELFF. The CDR3 DNA reads as TGCGCCAGCAGCTCCAAGACTAGCGGGACGACCGGGGAGCTGTTTTTT. The genes are TRBV4-3 and TRBJ2-2; 11 nucleotides agree with TRBD2. The CDR3 covers 16 residues. J gave up 5 bases and V 5 bases, and 7 bases lay outside the gene matches. The germline gives CDR1 LGHNA, CDR2 YSLEER.

This clonotype occurred a few times. The genes are TRBV5-1 and TRBJ2-1; D is unclear. The DNA end lines up better with TRBJ2-7; the J call may be wrong. Per germline, CDR1 SGHRS and CDR2 YFSETQ. The CDR3 is made up of 14 amino acids. CDR3: CASSLLVGTYEQYF. As DNA, the CDR3 is TGCGCCAGCAGCTTGTTGGTGGGAACCTACGAGCAGTACTTC.

The rearrangement uses TRBV14 and TRBJ2-1, with 7 bases aligning to TRBD1. V dropped 0 bases and J dropped 15; count of bases not matched to a gene: 8. The germline V gene encodes CDR1 SGHDN and CDR2 FVKESK. This CDR3 is built from 13 residues. The CDR3 sequence is CASSQDPGGRLFF. The CDR3 DNA sequence: TGTGCCAGCAGCCAAGACCCAGGGGGTAGACTGTTCTTC.

This clonotype was observed a handful of times. V usage is TRBV7-2 and J usage is TRBJ2-2; D uncertain. The V end was cut by 6 bases, the J end by 6 bases, with 14 bases between. This CDR3 has 14 residues. From germline, CDR1 is SGHTA and CDR2 FQGNSA. CDR3 DNA sequence: TGTGCCAGCAGTCTGCTTCTAGGTGCCGGGGAGCTGTTTTTT. This translates into CASSLLLGAGELFF.

This clonotype was picked up a small number of times. In nucleotides, the CDR3 is TGTGCCAGCAGCTTAGCCCTCAACTCGCAGGGTGGGGAGACCCAGTACTTC. It is translated as CASSLALNSQGGETQYF. J is TRBJ2-5 and V is TRBV7-6, with TRBD1 as a possible D gene (5 bases). The CDR3 has 17 residues. Germline assignment: CDR1 SGHVS and CDR2 FNYEAQ. The ends were cut back, 0 bases at V and 5 bases at J, with 19 bases in the middle.

This clonotype was counted a single time. The chain is built from TRBV20-1 and TRBJ2-4; D call uncertain. This CDR3 spans 15 amino acids. Trimming shortened V by 0 bases and J by 5 bases, and 14 bases separated the two germline ends. Germline CDR1 reads DFQATT; CDR2 reads SNEGSKA (reference sequence). DNA for the CDR3: TGCAGTGCTAGAGATGGTCAATTAAGGCAAAACATTCAGTACTTC. Translating it yields CSARDGQLRQNIQYF.

This clonotype turned up a few times. This chain uses TRBV12-5 with TRBJ2-3, with 9 positions matching TRBD2. V was pared by 3 bases and J by 6 bases, with 4 bases of the junction left unmatched. CDR3 length: 14 residues. Germline V gene lookup returns CDR1 LGHNT and CDR2 FRNRAP. DNA of the CDR3: TGTGCTAGTGGTTTTACGCGGGAGGGGGATACGCAGTATTTT. This translates into CASGFTREGDTQYF.